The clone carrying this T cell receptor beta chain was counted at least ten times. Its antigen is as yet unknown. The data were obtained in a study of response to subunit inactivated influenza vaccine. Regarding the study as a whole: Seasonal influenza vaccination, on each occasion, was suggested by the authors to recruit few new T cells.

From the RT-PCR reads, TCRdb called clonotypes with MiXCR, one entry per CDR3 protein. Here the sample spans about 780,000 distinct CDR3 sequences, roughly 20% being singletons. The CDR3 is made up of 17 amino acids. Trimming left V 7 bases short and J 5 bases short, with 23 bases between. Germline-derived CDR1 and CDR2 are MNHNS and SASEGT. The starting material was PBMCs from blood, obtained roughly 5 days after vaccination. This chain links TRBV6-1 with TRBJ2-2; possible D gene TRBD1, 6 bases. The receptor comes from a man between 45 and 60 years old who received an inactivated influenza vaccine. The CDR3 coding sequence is TGTGCCAGCACTAGTGGAACAGGGCGACAAGGGACCGGGGAGCTGTTTTTT. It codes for CASTSGTGRQGTGELFF.